This T cell receptor (beta chain) emerged from a study of cytomegalovirus exposure and HLA in healthy donors. Overall study findings and caveats: The study designated 150 or so TCR beta chains cytomegalovirus-associated. A later analysis linked a missense DCLRE1C variant to TCR beta V- and J-gene trimming. There were reportedly fewer N-insertions in an Asian-associated ancestry cluster than the approximately 640-donor mean, in a later analysis.

A multiplex PCR was run with 60 Vbeta primers and 13 Jbeta primers. Method: immunoSEQ multiplex PCR; TCRdb's copy keeps in-frame clones and lacks some. This sample has 100,000 to 150,000 clones; around 82% occur once, and the top ten carry more than 1.5%. The CDR3 sequence is 15 residues long. Germline CDR1 reads SGHNT; CDR2 reads YYREEE (reference sequence). V shed 4 bases and J 5 bases; nucleotides not matched to a gene: 7. With regard to this clone: Antigen unknown.

Sequenced input: PBMCs. The chain employs TRBV5-4 and TRBJ2-3; TRBD2 aligns across 10 bases. The receptor comes from a boy aged 5-17 years in good health and CMV-seronegative. In nucleotides, the CDR3 is TGTGCCAGCAGCCCGATAGCGGGGGGAATAGATACGCAGTATTTT. This gives the protein CASSPIAGGIDTQYF.